This entry lists 8 T cell receptor beta chains sequenced from one sample in a study of T-cell memory formation after mild COVID-19. TCRdb called the 5' RACE reads again in MiXCR, with one record for every CDR3 protein. The table records 300,000 to 400,000 distinct CDR3 sequences, around 21% of them present only once. The source material was PBMCs or a T cell subset sorted from them (not recorded which). All receptors derive from an adult woman who had mild COVID-19 (a few samples of this study predate the infection). Cell type and time point are not known.

The chain links TRBV20-1 to TRBJ2-1, with 9 bases identical to TRBD2. This CDR3 spans 15 amino acids. The germline V gene encodes CDR1 DFQATT and CDR2 SNEGSKA (reference sequence). Unmatched junction bases numbered 12, after V lost 5 bases and J lost 7 bases. The CDR3 is CSALRTGLAKNEQFF. The CDR3, as DNA: TGCAGTGCTCTCCGAACCGGACTAGCGAAGAATGAGCAGTTCTTC.

The chain recombines TRBV10-3 with TRBJ2-4; D gene ambiguous. V gave up 0 bases and J gave up 0 bases, with 3 bases separating them. Germline V CDR1 and CDR2: ENHRY, SYGVKD. The length of the CDR3 is 14 residues. The CDR3 is CAISESLAKNIQYF. The CDR3 DNA follows: TGTGCCATCAGTGAGTCTCTAGCCAAAAACATTCAGTACTTC.

The sample holds a few counts of this clonotype. V and J are TRBV7-9 and TRBJ2-7; 8 bases align to TRBD1. Trimming took 4 bases from V and 0 from J; bases not matched to a gene: 2. The CDR3 is 14 residues long. Germline CDR1 and CDR2: SEHNR and FQNEAQ (reference sequence). CDR3 bases: TGTGCCAGCAGCTCGGGACAGGTCTCCTACGAGCAGTACTTC. Amino acid sequence: CASSSGQVSYEQYF.

The chain employs TRBV5-5 and TRBJ1-2, with TRBD1 matching 7 bases. Germline V gene data show CDR1 as SGHKS and CDR2 as YYEKEE (reference sequence). Trimming took 2 bases from V and 6 from J; bases not matched to a gene: 7. The CDR3 has 14 amino acids. This chain's CDR3 is CASSLARGRDGYTF. CDR3 sequence (DNA): TGTGCCAGCAGCTTAGCGAGGGGGCGGGATGGCTACACCTTC.

This clonotype occurred a few times. V is TRBV7-9 and J is TRBJ2-3; D might be TRBD2 (5 bases). Germline V gene sequence: CDR1 SEHNR, CDR2 FQNEAQ (reference sequence). The CDR3 has 15 residues. The V end lost 9 bases, the J end lost 2 bases, and 18 bases lay between the germline ends. The CDR3 region is CARTWTAGDTDTQYF. Here the CDR3 DNA reads TGTGCCAGAACCTGGACTGCTGGGGACACAGATACGCAGTATTTT.

The chain employs TRBV20-1 and TRBJ1-2; D perhaps matches TRBD1 (6 bases). This CDR3 has 14 residues. Germline V gene lookup returns CDR1 DFQATT and CDR2 SNEGSKA (reference sequence). The V end was cut by 5 bases, the J end by 2 bases, with 15 bases between. The CDR3 protein is CSAGGSGANYGYTF. The CDR3 region has the DNA TGCAGTGCTGGAGGGTCGGGGGCGAACTATGGCTACACCTTC.

Many counts were recorded for this clonotype. The gene calls are TRBV7-3 and TRBJ2-1, with 7 bases matching TRBD2. CDR1 is SGHTA and CDR2 is FQGTGA in the germline V gene. The CDR3 has 14 residues. After removal of 4 bases from V and 15 bases from J, the junction contained 15 bases not matched to a gene. CDR3 bases: TGTGCCAGCAGCTCAAAGACTAGCCCTGACAATTGGTTCTTC. Translating it yields CASSSKTSPDNWFF.

This chain uses TRBV30 with TRBJ2-2, with 8 bases identical to TRBD1. With V trimmed by 5 bases and J by 9 bases, 14 bases remained unmatched. The germline CDR1 and CDR2 sequences are GTSNPN and SVGIG (reference sequence). There are 15 residues in the CDR3. The CDR3 DNA sequence: TGTGCCTGGGTACCTCGGGACAGGCCCCTAAGGGAGCTGTTTTTT. Its translation: CAWVPRDRPLRELFF. The variable domain in full, completed from reference TRBV30 and TRBJ2-2, reads SQTIHQWPATLVQPVGSPLSLECTVEGTSNPNLYWYRQAAGRGLQLLFYSVGIGQISSEVPQNLSASRPQDRQFILSSKKLLLSDSGFYLCAWVPRDRPLRELFFGEGSRLTVL.